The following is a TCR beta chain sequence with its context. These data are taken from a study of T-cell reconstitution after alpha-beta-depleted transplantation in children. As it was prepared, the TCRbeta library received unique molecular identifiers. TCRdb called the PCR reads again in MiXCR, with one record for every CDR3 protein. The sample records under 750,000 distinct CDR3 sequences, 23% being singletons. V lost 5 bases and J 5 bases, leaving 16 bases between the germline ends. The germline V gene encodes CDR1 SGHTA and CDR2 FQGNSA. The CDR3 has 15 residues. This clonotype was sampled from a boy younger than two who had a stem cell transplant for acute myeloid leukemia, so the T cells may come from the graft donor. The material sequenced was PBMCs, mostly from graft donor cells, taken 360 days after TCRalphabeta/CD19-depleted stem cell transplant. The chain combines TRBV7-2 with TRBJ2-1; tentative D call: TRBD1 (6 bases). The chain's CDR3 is CASSADQGSHNEQFF. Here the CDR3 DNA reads TGTGCCAGCAGCGCGGATCAGGGGTCCCACAATGAGCAGTTCTTC.